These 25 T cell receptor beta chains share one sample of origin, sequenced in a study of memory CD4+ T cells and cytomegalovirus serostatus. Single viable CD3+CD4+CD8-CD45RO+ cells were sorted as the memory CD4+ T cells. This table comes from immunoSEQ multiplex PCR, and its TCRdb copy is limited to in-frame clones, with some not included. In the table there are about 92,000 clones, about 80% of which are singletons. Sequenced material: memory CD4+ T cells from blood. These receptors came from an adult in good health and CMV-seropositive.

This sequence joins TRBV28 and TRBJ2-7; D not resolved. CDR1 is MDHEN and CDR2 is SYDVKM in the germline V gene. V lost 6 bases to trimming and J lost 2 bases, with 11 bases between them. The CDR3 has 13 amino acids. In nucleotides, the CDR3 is TGTGCCAGCAGCCCCGATGGCCCCTACGAGCAGTACTTC. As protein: CASSPDGPYEQYF.

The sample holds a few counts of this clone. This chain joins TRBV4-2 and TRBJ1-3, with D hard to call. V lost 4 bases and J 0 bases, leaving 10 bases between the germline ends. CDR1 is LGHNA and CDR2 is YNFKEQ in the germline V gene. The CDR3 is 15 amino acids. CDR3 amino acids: CASSPQRNSGNTIYF. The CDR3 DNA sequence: TGTGCCAGCAGCCCACAGAGGAACTCTGGAAACACCATATATTTT.

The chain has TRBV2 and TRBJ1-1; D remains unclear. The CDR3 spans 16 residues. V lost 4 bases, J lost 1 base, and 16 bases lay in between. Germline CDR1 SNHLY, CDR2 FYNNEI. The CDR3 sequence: CASSGTRPASNTEAFF. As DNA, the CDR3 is TGTGCCAGCAGTGGGACCCGTCCCGCCTCGAACACTGAAGCTTTCTTT.

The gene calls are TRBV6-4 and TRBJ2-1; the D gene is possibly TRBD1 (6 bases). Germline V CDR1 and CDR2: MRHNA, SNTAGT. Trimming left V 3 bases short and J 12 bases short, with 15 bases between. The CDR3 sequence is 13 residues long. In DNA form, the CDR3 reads TGTGCCAGCAGTGAACAACAGGGTTACGGGCAGTTCTTC. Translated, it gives CASSEQQGYGQFF.

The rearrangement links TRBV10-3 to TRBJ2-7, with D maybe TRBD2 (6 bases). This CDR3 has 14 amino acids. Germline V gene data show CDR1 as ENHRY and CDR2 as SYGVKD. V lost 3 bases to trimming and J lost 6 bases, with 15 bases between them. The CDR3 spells CAISEGTGSLEQYF. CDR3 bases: TGTGCCATCAGTGAAGGGACTGGCTCACTCGAGCAGTACTTC.

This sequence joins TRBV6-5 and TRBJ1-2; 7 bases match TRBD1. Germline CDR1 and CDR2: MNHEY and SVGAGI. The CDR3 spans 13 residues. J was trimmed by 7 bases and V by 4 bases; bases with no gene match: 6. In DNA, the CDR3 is TGTGCCAGCAGTTGGACAGGATTAACTGGCTACACCTTC. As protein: CASSWTGLTGYTF.

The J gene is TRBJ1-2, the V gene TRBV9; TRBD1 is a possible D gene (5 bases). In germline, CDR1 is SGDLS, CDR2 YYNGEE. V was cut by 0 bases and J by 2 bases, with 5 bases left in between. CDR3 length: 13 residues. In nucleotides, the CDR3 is TGTGCCAGCAGCGTAGACAGGAACTATGGCTACACCTTC. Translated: CASSVDRNYGYTF. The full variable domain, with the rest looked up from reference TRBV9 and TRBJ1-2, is DSGVTQTPKHLITATGQRVTLRCSPRSGDLSVYWYQQSLDQGLQFLIQYYNGEERAKGNILERFSAQQFPDLHSELNLSSLELGDSALYFCASSVDRNYGYTFGSGTRLTVV.

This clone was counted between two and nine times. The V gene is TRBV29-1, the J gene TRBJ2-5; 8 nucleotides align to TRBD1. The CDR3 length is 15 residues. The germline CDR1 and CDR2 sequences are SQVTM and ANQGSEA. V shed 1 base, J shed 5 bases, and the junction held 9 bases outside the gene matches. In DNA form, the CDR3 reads TGCAGCGTTGAAGGCCGGGCAGGGGGCCGGGAGACCCAGTACTTC. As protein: CSVEGRAGGRETQYF.

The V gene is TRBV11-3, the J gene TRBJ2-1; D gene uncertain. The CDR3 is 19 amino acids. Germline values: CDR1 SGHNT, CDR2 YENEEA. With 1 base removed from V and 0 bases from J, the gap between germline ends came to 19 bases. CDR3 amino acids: CASSLGPSPGGPSYNEQFF. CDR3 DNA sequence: TGTGCCAGCAGCTTAGGGCCCTCTCCCGGCGGTCCCTCCTACAATGAGCAGTTCTTC.

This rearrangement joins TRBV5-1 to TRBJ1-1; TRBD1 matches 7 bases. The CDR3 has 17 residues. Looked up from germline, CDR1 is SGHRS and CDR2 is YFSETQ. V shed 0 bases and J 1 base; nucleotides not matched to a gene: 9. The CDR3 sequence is CASSLARDSLRNTEAFF. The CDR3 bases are TGCGCCAGCAGCTTGGCCCGGGACAGCCTCCGGAACACTGAAGCTTTCTTT.

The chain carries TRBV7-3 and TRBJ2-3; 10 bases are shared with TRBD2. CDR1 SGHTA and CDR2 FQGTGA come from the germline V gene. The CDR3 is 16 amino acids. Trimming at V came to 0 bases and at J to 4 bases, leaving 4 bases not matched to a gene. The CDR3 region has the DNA TGTGCCAGCAGCTTAACGGGGCTAGCGGGAGCAGATACGCAGTATTTT. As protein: CASSLTGLAGADTQYF.

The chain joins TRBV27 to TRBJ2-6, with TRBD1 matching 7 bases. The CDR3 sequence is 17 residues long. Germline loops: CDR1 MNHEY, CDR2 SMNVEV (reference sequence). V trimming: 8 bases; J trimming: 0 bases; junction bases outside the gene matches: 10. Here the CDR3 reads CASSLRGQTSGANVLTF. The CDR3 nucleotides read TGTGCCAGCTCTCTTAGGGGACAGACCTCTGGGGCCAACGTCCTGACTTTC. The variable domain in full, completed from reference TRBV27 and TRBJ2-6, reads EAQVTQNPRYLITVTGKKLTVTCSQNMNHEYMSWYRQDPGLGLRQIYYSMNVEVTDKGDVPEGYKVSRKEKRNFPLILESPSPNQTSLYFCASSLRGQTSGANVLTFGAGSRLTVL.

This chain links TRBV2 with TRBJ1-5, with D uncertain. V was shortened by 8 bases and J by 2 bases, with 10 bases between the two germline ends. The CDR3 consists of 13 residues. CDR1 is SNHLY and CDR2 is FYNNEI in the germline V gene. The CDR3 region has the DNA TGTGCCAGCTCCGGAGAGGGCAATCAGCCCCAGCATTTT. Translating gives CASSGEGNQPQHF.

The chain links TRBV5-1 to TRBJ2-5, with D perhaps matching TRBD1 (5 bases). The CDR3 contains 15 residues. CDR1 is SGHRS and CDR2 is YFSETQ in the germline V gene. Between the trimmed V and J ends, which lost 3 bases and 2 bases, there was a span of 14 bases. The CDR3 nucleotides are TGCGCCAGCAGCTACCTAGGACAACAGCAAGAGACCCAGTACTTC. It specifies CASSYLGQQQETQYF.

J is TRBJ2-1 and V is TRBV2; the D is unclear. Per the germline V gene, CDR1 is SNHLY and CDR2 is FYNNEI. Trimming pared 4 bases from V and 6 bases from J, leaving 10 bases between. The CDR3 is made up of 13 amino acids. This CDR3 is CASSVLVRNEQFF. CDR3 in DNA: TGTGCCAGCAGTGTATTAGTTCGCAATGAGCAGTTCTTC.

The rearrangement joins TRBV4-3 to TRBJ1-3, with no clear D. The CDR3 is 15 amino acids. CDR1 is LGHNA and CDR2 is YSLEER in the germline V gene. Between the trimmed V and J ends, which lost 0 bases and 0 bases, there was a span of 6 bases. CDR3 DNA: TGCGCCAGCAGCCAAGAGCCGGTCTCTGGAAACACCATATATTTT. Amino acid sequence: CASSQEPVSGNTIYF.

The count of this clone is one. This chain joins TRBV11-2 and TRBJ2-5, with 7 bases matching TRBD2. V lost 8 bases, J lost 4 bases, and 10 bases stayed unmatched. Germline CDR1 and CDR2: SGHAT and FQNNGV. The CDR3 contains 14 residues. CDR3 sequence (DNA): TGTGCCAGCTCCCGCGGCGGGAGTACAGAGACCCAGTACTTC. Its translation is CASSRGGSTETQYF.

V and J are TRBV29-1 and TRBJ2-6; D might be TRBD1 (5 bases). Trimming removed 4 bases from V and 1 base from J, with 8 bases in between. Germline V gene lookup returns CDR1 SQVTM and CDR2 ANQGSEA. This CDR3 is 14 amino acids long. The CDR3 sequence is CSVGSGSGANVLTF. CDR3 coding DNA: TGCAGCGTTGGATCAGGGTCTGGGGCCAACGTCCTGACTTTC.

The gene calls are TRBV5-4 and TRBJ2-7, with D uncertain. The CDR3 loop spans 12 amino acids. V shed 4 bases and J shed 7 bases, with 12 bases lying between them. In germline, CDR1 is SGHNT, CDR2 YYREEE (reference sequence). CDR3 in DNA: TGTGCCAGCAGCCTGAAGGGTATGGAGCAGTACTTC. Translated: CASSLKGMEQYF.

In nucleotides, the CDR3 is TGCGCCAGCAGCGCCGGGGTCATAAACTACGAGCAGTACTTC. Protein sequence: CASSAGVINYEQYF. V usage is TRBV5-1 and J usage is TRBJ2-7; possibly TRBD2 for D (5 bases). Trimming took off 4 bases at V and 3 bases at J, with 14 bases between the two ends. The CDR3 extends over 14 amino acids. CDR1 and CDR2 from the germline V gene are SGHRS and YFSETQ.

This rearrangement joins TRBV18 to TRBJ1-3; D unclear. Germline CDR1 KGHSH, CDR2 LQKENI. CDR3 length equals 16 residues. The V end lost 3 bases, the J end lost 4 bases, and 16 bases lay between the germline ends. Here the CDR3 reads CASSPETLGAGNTIYF. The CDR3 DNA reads TGTGCCAGCTCACCTGAGACTTTGGGAGCCGGAAACACCATATATTTT.

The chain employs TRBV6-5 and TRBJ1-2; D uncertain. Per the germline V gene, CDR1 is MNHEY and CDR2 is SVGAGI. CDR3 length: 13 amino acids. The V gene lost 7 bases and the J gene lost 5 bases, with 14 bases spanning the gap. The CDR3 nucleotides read TGTGCCAGCAAGGGTTCGGAGCGATATGGCTACACCTTC. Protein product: CASKGSERYGYTF.

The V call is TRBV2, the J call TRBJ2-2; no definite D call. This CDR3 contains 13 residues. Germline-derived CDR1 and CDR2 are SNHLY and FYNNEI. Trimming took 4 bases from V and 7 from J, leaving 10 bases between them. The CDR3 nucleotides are TGTGCCAGCAGTGTCTCGGTCCTCGGGGAGCTGTTTTTT. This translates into CASSVSVLGELFF.

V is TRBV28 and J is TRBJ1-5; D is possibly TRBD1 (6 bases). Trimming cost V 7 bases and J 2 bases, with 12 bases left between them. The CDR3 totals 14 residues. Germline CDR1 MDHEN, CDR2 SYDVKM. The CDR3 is CASTPGEGNQPQHF. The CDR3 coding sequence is TGTGCCAGCACCCCAGGGGAGGGCAATCAGCCCCAGCATTTT.

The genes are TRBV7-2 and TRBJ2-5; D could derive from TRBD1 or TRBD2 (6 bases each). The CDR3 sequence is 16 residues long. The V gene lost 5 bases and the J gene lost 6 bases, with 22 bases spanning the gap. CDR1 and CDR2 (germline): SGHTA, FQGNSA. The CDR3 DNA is TGTGCCAGCAGCCCACAGGGCGGTAGGGGGGAACAGACCCAGTACTTC. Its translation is CASSPQGGRGEQTQYF.